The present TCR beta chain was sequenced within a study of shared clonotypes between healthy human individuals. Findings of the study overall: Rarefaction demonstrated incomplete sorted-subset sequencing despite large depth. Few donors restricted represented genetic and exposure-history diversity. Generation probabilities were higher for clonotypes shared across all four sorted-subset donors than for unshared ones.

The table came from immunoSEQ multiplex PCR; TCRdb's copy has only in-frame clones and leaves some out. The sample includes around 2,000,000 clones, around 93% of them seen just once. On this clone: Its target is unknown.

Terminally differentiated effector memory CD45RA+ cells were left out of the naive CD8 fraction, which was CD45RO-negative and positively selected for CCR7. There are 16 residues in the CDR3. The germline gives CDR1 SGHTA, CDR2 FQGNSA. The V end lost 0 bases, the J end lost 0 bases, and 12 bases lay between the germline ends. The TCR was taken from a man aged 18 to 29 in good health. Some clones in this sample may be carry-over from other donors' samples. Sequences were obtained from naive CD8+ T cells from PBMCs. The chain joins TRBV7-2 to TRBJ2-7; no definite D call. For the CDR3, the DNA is TGTGCCAGCAGCTTAGCGGCCCAGGATACCTCCTACGAGCAGTACTTC. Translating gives CASSLAAQDTSYEQYF.